The subject of this entry is one T cell receptor (beta chain). This clonotype was counted between two and nine times. Its antigen target is currently unknown. Base qualities are not provided; no much larger clone lies one nucleotide away. The data were obtained in a study of T-cell reconstitution after alpha-beta-depleted transplantation in children (dated by TCRdb to 2015 to 2016). Broadly, across the study: Using TCR repertoire profiling, the study followed T-cell immune reconstitution in a quantitative way in children after TCRalphabeta/CD19-depleted allogeneic hematopoietic cell transplantation.

The receptor library was made with PCR. TCRdb records Illumina HiSeq 2500 as the sequencer. TCR library preparation used molecular barcoding, with unique molecular identifiers applied to normalize quantification of the TCRbeta repertoire. Using fastp trimming at Q25 and MiXCR clonotype assembly, TCRdb reanalyzed the public sequencing data and kept in-frame beta chains. CDR3 protein duplicates are merged, each entry listing the most common genes and DNA. The sample records roughly 300,000 distinct CDR3 sequences, around 10% of which are singletons. The top ten constitute 2.4% of the sample. This sequence was found in a human donor who donated a stem cell graft to a child with acute lymphoblastic leukemia. Source: PBMCs from the stem cell graft donor, taken from the stem cell graft.

The nucleotide sequence is TGTGCCAGCAGTCCTGGGATCAGAGAGACCCAGTACTTC. The encoded protein is CASSPGIRETQYF. Rearrangement joined TRBV12-3 or TRBV12-4 to TRBJ2-5; the D gene identity is not certain. V is cut by 5 bases and J by 4 bases, and the space between the germline ends is 11 bases. The CDR3 starts with the cysteine, ends with the phenylalanine, and has 13 residues. The kept DNA is CDR3 alone, 39 bases in frame from the first base.